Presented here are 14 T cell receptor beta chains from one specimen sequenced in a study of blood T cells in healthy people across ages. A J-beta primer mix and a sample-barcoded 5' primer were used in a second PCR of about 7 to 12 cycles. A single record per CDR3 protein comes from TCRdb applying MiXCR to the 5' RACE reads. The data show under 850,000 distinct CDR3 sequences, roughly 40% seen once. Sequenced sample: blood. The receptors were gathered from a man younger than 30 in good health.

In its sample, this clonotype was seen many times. The CDR3 spells CSAMGRYEQYF. For the CDR3, the DNA is TGCAGTGCCATGGGGCGCTACGAGCAGTACTTC. The chain carries TRBV20-1 and TRBJ2-7; perhaps TRBD1 as D (5 bases). Per the germline V gene, CDR1 is DFQATT and CDR2 is SNEGSKA (reference sequence). Trimming shortened V by 6 bases and J by 3 bases, and 9 bases separated the two germline ends. The CDR3 is 11 amino acids.

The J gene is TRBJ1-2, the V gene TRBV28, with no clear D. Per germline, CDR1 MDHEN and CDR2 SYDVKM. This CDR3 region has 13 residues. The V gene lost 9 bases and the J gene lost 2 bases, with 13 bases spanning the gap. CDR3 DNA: TGTGCCAGTTCTGCGAATGCCAACTATGGCTACACCTTC. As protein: CASSANANYGYTF.

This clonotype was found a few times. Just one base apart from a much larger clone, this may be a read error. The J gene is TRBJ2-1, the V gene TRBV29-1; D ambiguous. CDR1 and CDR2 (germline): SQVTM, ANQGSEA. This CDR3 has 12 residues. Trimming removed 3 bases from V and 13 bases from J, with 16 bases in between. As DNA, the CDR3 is TGCAGCGTTGATATTGGGCGCGAGACCCAGTTCTTC. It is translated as CSVDIGRETQFF.

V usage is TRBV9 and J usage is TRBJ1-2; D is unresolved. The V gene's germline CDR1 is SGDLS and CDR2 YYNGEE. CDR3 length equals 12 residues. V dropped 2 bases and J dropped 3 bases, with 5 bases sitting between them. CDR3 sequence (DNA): TGTGCCAGCAGCGTGTTTGACTATGGCTACACCTTC. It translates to CASSVFDYGYTF.

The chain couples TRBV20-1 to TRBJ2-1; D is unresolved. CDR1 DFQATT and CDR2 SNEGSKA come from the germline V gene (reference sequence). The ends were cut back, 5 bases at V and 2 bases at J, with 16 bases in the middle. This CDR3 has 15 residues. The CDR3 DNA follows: TGCAGTGCTCTCTACCCGGAGACCCCCTACAATGAGCAGTTCTTC. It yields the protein CSALYPETPYNEQFF.

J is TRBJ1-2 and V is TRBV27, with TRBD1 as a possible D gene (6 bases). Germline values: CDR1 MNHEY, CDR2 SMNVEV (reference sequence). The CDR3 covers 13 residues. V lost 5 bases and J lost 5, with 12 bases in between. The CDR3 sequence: CASSVGGAYGYTF. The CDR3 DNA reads TGTGCCAGCAGTGTAGGGGGGGCTTATGGCTACACCTTC.

CDR3 sequence reads: CASSIGQEGTQYF. The CDR3 DNA reads TGTGCCAGCAGCATAGGACAGGAGGGGACCCAGTACTTC. The genes are TRBV6-6 and TRBJ2-5; D might be TRBD1 (7 bases). The CDR3 has 13 amino acids. Germline-derived CDR1 and CDR2 are MNHNY and SVGAGI (reference sequence). Trimming removed 6 bases at V and 7 bases at J, with 15 bases between.

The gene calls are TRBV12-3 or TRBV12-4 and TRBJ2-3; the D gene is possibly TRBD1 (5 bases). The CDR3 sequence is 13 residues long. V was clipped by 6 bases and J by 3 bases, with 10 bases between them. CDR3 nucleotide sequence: TGTGCCAGCAGAAATCAGGGAACAGATACGCAGTATTTT. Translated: CASRNQGTDTQYF.

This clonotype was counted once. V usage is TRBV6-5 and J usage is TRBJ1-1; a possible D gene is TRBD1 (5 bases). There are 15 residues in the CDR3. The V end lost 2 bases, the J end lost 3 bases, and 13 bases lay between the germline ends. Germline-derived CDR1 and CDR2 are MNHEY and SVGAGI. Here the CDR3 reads CASSYVGSRDTEAFF. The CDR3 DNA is TGTGCCAGCAGTTACGTGGGCAGCAGGGACACTGAAGCTTTCTTT.

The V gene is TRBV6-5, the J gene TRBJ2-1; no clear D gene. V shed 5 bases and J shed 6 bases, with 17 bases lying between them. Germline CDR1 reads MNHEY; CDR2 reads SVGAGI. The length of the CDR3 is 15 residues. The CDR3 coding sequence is TGTGCCAGCAGTCCCCACCGGTGGCTATTCAATGAGCAGTTCTTC. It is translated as CASSPHRWLFNEQFF.

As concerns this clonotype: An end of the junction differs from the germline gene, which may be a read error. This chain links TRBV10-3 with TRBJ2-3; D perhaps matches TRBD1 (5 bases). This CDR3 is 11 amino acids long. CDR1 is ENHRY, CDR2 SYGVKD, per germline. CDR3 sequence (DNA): TGTGCCATCAGGGACACAGATATGCAGTATTTT. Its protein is CAIRDTDMQYF.

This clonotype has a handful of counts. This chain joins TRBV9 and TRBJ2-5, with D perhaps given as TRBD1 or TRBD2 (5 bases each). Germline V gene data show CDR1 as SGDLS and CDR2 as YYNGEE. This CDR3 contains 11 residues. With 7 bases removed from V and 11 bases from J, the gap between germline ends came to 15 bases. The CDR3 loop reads CASSSGTVQYF. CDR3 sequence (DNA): TGTGCCAGCTCCTCAGGGACGGTGCAGTACTTC.

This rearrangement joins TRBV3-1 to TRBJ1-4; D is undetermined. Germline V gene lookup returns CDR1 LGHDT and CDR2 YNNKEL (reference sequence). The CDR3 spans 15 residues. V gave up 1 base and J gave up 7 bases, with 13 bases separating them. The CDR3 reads CASSQGVSRSEKLFF. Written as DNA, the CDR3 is TGTGCCAGCAGCCAAGGCGTCAGCCGGAGTGAAAAACTGTTTTTT.

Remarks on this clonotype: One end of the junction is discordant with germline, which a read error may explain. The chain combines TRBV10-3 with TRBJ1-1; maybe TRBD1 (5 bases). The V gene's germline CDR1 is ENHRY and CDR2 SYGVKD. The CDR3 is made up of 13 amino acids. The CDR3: CAISPGGGTGAFF. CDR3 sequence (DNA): TGTGCCATCAGCCCCGGGGGGGGAACTGGAGCTTTCTTT.